This T cell receptor beta chain was obtained from a study of OX40 agonist ivuxolimab in advanced cancers. For the study in its entirety: Ivuxolimab was an agonistic, fully human IgG2 monoclonal antibody directed against OX40 (CD134), a costimulatory receptor. Patients were allowed to have had prior anti-PD-1, anti-PD-L1 or anti-CTLA-4 therapy, and approximately 37% of the dose-escalation patients had been treated with checkpoint inhibitors. Intravenous ivuxolimab was administered to patients every 2 weeks at six dose levels: 0.01, 0.1, 0.3, 1.5, 3 and 10 mg/kg. A male proportion of approximately 83% and a mean age of 60 years, ranging from about 20 to 80, were recorded for the dose-escalation cohort. The paper describes the monotherapy dose-escalation part (N of about 50 patients) of the phase I trial of ivuxolimab. Partial responses were achieved by three dose-escalation patients, of whom one had hepatocellular carcinoma and two had cutaneous melanoma. Of the roughly 51 dose-escalation patients, hepatocellular carcinoma was present in about 20, melanoma in approximately 15, renal cell carcinoma in 9 and head and neck cancer in 9. Peripheral TCRbeta sequencing was intended to test whether TCR sequence diversity was altered and clonal T-cell expansion was caused by ivuxolimab.

The trial excluded patients who had a history of autoimmune disease or were on systemic immunosuppression. Peripheral blood for TCR sequencing was drawn from every dose cohort at baseline, at cycle 4 day 1 and at cycle 7 day 1. Samples came from an open-label, multicenter, first-in-human phase I dose-escalation trial of ivuxolimab. The trial enrolled adults with locally advanced or metastatic head and neck squamous cell, hepatocellular, melanoma or renal cell carcinoma. Before TCR sequencing, CD4+ T cells and CD8+ T cells from peripheral blood were sorted into separate populations. For sequencing of the TCRbeta CDR3 region, genomic DNA was extracted from the sorted cells. The immunoSEQ Assay was used for sequencing of TCRbeta CDR3 regions. As stored in TCRdb, this immuneACCESS dataset retains in-frame rearrangements with V and J assigned. A fraction of the clones does not appear; measured against another copy, unresolved V genes explain less than half of the discrepancy, and the remainder lacks a known reason. This sample is represented by 70,000 or so clones; roughly 84% of them were singletons. The top ten clones comprise around 0.75% of the sample.

Overall study results and their limits: In partial responders in the 0.1-3.0 mg/kg groups, normalized peripheral clonal expansion was found to be among the lowest, especially among CD8+ T cells. At doses of 0.1 to 3.0 mg/kg, clonal expansion of both CD4+ and CD8+ T cells in blood was seen between baseline and week 6. After ivuxolimab, more expanded clones were found on average in CD8+ T cells than in CD4+ T cells. Low levels of normalized T-cell clonal expansion were also seen in some nonresponding patients. Antigen specificity was not determined for the clonally expanded peripheral T cells.

Details on this clone: Its antigen target is currently unknown. The sample holds no much larger clone one base away, and base qualities are not on file.

From the cysteine through the phenylalanine, the CDR3 covers 13 amino acids. Kept here is only the CDR3 DNA, which spans 39 bases and is read in frame from base 1. Trimming costs V 4 bases and J 0 bases, and their ends lie 7 bases apart. As encoded in the germline V gene, CDR1 is MNHNS while CDR2 is SASEGT. The rearrangement combines TRBV6-1 with TRBJ2-7, with a weak D call of TRBD2 (5 bases match). This sequence was found in an adult with an advanced solid tumor such as melanoma, head and neck, liver or kidney cancer. This material consisted of CD4+ or CD8+ T cells sorted from blood, taken in a trial of the OX40 agonist ivuxolimab. The sequence in DNA is TGTGCCAGCAGTGTCGGGAACTCCTACGAGCAGTACTTC. It translates as CASSVGNSYEQYF.